This T cell receptor (beta chain) was observed in a study of blood T cell repertoires in COVID-19. Study overall: COVID-19 samples from acute and convalescent phases originated in the United States, Italy and Spain. PBMCs, B-cell-depleted T cells, or T cells provided the cDNA or gDNA that made up the material.

Original processing notes: Using reference gene primer amplification, nucleated cell counts were estimated. The method was immunoSEQ multiplex PCR; TCRdb's version includes in-frame clones alone and lacks a portion of them. V, J and clone size are those of that table, while D and trimming were read from the DNA. The sample carries 150,000 to 200,000 clones, approximately 85% recorded once. V was pared by 4 bases and J by 2 bases, with 4 bases of the junction left unmatched. CDR1 and CDR2 from the germline V gene are KGHDR and SFDVKD. This CDR3 spans 16 amino acids. The chain is built from TRBV24-1 and TRBJ2-3, with 11 bases fitting TRBD2. Sequencing input: peripheral blood. The source of this sequence is a human donor with active or convalescent COVID-19. The donor label of this sample is uncertain. The CDR3 DNA follows: TGTGCCACCAGTGAGTCACTAGCGGGGGCCACAGATACGCAGTATTTT. It translates to CATSESLAGATDTQYF.